The 32 T cell receptor beta chains below were found in one sample sequenced in a study of blood T cell repertoires in COVID-19. Data came from immunoSEQ multiplex PCR; TCRdb stores just in-frame clones and leaves some out. The sample lists about 66,000 clones; 90% to 95% were seen once. Specimen: peripheral blood. The receptors come from a human donor in a cohort sampled during active COVID-19.

The J gene is TRBJ1-1, the V gene TRBV19; no clear D. The length of the CDR3 is 13 residues. Trimming removed 5 bases at V and 1 base at J, with 8 bases between. Germline assignment: CDR1 LNHDA and CDR2 SQIVND (reference sequence). The CDR3 DNA reads TGTGCCAGTAGTGGACTAGCGAACACTGAAGCTTTCTTT. It encodes CASSGLANTEAFF. Supplemented by reference TRBV19 and TRBJ1-1, the full variable domain reads DGGITQSPKYLFRKEGQNVTLSCEQNLNHDAMYWYRQDPGQGLRLIYYSQIVNDFQKGDIAEGYSVSREKKESFPLTVTSAQKNPTAFYLCASSGLANTEAFFGQGTRLTVV.

This chain joins TRBV27 and TRBJ1-2; D is unresolved. The V and J ends lost 3 bases and 4 bases respectively, with 9 bases between them. This CDR3 region has 13 residues. Germline V lookup: CDR1 MNHEY, CDR2 SMNVEV (reference sequence). The CDR3 sequence: CASSFNGLYGYTF. The CDR3 DNA reads as TGTGCCAGCAGTTTTAATGGACTCTATGGCTACACCTTC.

The chain uses TRBV5-6 and TRBJ2-7; 7 bases line up with TRBD1. Germline trimming cut 1 base from V and 4 bases from J; bases unmatched to any gene: 14. The CDR3 extends over 17 amino acids. Germline CDR1 and CDR2: SGHDT and YYEEEE. CDR3 coding DNA: TGTGCCAGCAGCTTGTATACGTCGGTCGACAGGGTTTACGAGCAGTACTTC. Translated: CASSLYTSVDRVYEQYF.

In the case of this clone: This specimen includes other DNA sequences encoding the same CDR3. The V gene is TRBV7-2, the J gene TRBJ1-2, with D possibly TRBD1 on 6 matching bases. The ends were cut back, 1 base at V and 0 bases at J, with 9 bases in the middle. The germline gives CDR1 SGHTA, CDR2 FQGNSA. This CDR3 comprises 15 residues. CDR3 amino acids: CASSLDRATNYGYTF. In DNA form, the CDR3 reads TGTGCCAGCAGCTTAGACAGGGCTACTAACTATGGCTACACCTTC.

This clone has a single count. The chain recombines TRBV6-2 or TRBV6-3 with TRBJ2-5, with 7 bases matching TRBD2. Germline V gives CDR1 MNHEY, CDR2 SVGEGT. CDR3 length equals 16 residues. V dropped 5 bases and J dropped 1; count of bases not matched to a gene: 10. In nucleotides, the CDR3 is TGTGCCAGCAGTCCCTTACGCACGGGGGGCCAAGAGACCCAGTACTTC. Protein sequence: CASSPLRTGGQETQYF.

This chain uses TRBV5-4 with TRBJ1-3; 7 bases line up with TRBD1. Trimming removed 4 bases from V and 4 bases from J; junction bases left unmatched: 14. CDR1 SGHNT and CDR2 YYREEE come from the germline V gene (reference sequence). The CDR3 extends over 17 amino acids. Here the CDR3 DNA reads TGTGCCAGCAGCCGAGGACAGGAAGTAACTGTCGGAAACACCATATATTTT. Protein sequence: CASSRGQEVTVGNTIYF.

Concerning this clone itself: The sample carries other DNA sequences with the same CDR3. The J gene is TRBJ2-7, the V gene TRBV4-1; 12 positions agree with TRBD2. The trim removed 3 bases at V and 0 bases at J, leaving 6 bases unmatched. This CDR3 is built from 17 residues. Germline CDR1 MGHRA, CDR2 YSYEKL. The CDR3 DNA is TGCGCCAGCAGCCACCCTGCGACTAGCGGGAGCTCCTACGAGCAGTACTTC. Its translation is CASSHPATSGSSYEQYF.

Turning to this clone: Its ends do not fully match the called genes, so a read error is possible. This CDR3 is also generated by other DNA sequences in the sample. The chain links TRBV5-1 to TRBJ1-2; 7 bases align to TRBD1. The CDR3 is made up of 15 amino acids. Germline-derived CDR1 and CDR2 are SGHRS and YFSETQ. The CDR3 region has the DNA TGCGCCAGCAGCTTGGCCCGAGACAGGGCTTATGGCTACACCTTT. Protein: CASSLARDRAYGYTF.

The chain recombines TRBV7-2 with TRBJ2-1, with 7 bases aligning to TRBD1. The V gene's germline CDR1 is SGHTA and CDR2 FQGNSA. CDR3 length: 14 amino acids. V was pared by 5 bases and J by 9 bases, with 10 bases of the junction left unmatched. CDR3 region: CASSPRDRNLEQFF. CDR3 bases: TGTGCCAGCAGCCCTCGGGACAGAAACCTTGAGCAGTTCTTC.

The V call is TRBV7-2, the J call TRBJ2-7, with a weak D call TRBD2 (6 bases). Germline V gene data show CDR1 as SGHTA and CDR2 as FQGNSA. The length of the CDR3 is 15 residues. With 4 bases removed from V and 6 bases from J, the gap between germline ends came to 19 bases. The CDR3 reads CASSSTLARGSEQYF. CDR3 DNA: TGTGCCAGCAGCTCCACTTTGGCCCGGGGGAGCGAGCAGTACTTC.

The gene calls are TRBV6-5 and TRBJ1-2; TRBD1 matches at 7 bases. The CDR3 contains 13 residues. Germline lookup yields CDR1 MNHEY and CDR2 SVGAGI. J gave up 7 bases and V 7 bases, and 9 bases lay outside the gene matches. The CDR3 loop reads CASTGGAFGGYTF. For the CDR3, the DNA is TGTGCCAGCACAGGGGGAGCTTTTGGTGGCTACACCTTC.

The gene calls are TRBV6-2 or TRBV6-3 and TRBJ1-2; D possibly corresponds to TRBD1 (6 bases). V dropped 2 bases and J dropped 1 base, with 8 bases sitting between them. The CDR3 contains 14 residues. Germline-derived CDR1 and CDR2 are MNHEY and SVGEGT. The CDR3 is CASSYGQLNYGYTF. The CDR3 DNA reads as TGTGCCAGCAGTTACGGACAGCTTAACTATGGCTACACCTTC.

This chain uses TRBV27 with TRBJ1-2, with a tentative D call TRBD1 (6 bases). Germline CDR1 and CDR2: MNHEY and SMNVEV (reference sequence). This CDR3 region has 14 residues. The V end was cut by 7 bases, the J end by 3 bases, with 15 bases between. The CDR3 sequence is CASKERQDYYGYTF. The CDR3 bases are TGTGCCAGCAAAGAGAGACAGGACTACTATGGCTACACCTTC.

The genes are TRBV7-9 and TRBJ2-1; the match to TRBD2 covers 7 bases. The CDR3 sequence is 16 residues long. V gave up 3 bases and J gave up 4 bases; unmatched junction bases: 9. Per the germline V gene, CDR1 is SEHNR and CDR2 is FQNEAQ (reference sequence). The DNA for the CDR3 is TGTGCCAGCAGCTTTCACTCCGGGACTACATACAATGAGCAGTTCTTC. This codes for CASSFHSGTTYNEQFF.

DNA for the CDR3: TGTGCCAGCAGCGCGACTAGCGGAACTAGCACAGATACGCAGTATTTT. Translation: CASSATSGTSTDTQYF. The chain has TRBV9 and TRBJ2-3; 9 bases fit TRBD2. The germline V gene has CDR1 SGDLS and CDR2 YYNGEE. The CDR3 totals 16 residues. Unmatched junction bases numbered 5, after V lost 3 bases and J lost 0 bases. The full variable domain, with the rest looked up from reference TRBV9 and TRBJ2-3, is DSGVTQTPKHLITATGQRVTLRCSPRSGDLSVYWYQQSLDQGLQFLIQYYNGEERAKGNILERFSAQQFPDLHSELNLSSLELGDSALYFCASSATSGTSTDTQYFGPGTRLTVL.

The J gene is TRBJ1-2, the V gene TRBV28, with a weak D call TRBD1 (6 bases). CDR3 length: 11 residues. Deletions cut 6 bases from V and 7 bases from J, with 9 bases between. CDR1 and CDR2 (germline): MDHEN, SYDVKM. The DNA for the CDR3 is TGTGCCAGCAGCAACAGGGTTGGCTACACCTTC. This codes for CASSNRVGYTF.

The V gene is TRBV7-8, the J gene TRBJ2-7; 9 bases are a match to TRBD1. With 2 bases clipped from V and 5 bases from J, the junction kept 7 bases outside the gene matches. Germline loops: CDR1 SGHVS, CDR2 FQNEAQ. The CDR3 totals 15 residues. The CDR3 region is CASSLNRGRVDEQYF. The CDR3 DNA reads TGTGCCAGCAGCTTAAACAGGGGGCGCGTCGACGAGCAGTACTTC.

Only one count was recorded for this clone. The V and J genes are TRBV19 and TRBJ2-6; weak D call: TRBD1 (6 bases). This CDR3 region has 15 residues. V was pared by 6 bases and J by 2 bases, with 11 bases between. CDR1 and CDR2 from the germline V gene are LNHDA and SQIVND (reference sequence). The CDR3 nucleotides read TGTGCCAGTAGCCAAACAGGGACTGGGGCCAACGTCCTGACTTTC. Its protein is CASSQTGTGANVLTF.

CDR3 amino acids: CASSRILRQGSGSPLHF. The CDR3 region has the DNA TGTGCCAGCAGTAGAATCCTTAGACAGGGGAGCGGTTCACCCCTCCACTTT. V is TRBV27 and J is TRBJ1-6; 8 bases fit TRBD1. The CDR3 totals 17 residues. V was pared by 5 bases and J by 9 bases, with 15 bases of the junction left unmatched. Germline values: CDR1 MNHEY, CDR2 SMNVEV (reference sequence).

The chain has TRBV5-1 and TRBJ2-2; D is unclear. The V end lost 2 bases, the J end lost 7 bases, and 12 bases lay between the germline ends. The CDR3 length is 14 residues. Per germline, CDR1 SGHRS and CDR2 YFSETQ. The CDR3 DNA follows: TGCGCCAGCAGCTTCGGATCGACGGGCGGGGAGCTGTTTTTT. This gives the protein CASSFGSTGGELFF.

CDR3 sequence reads: CASSGQESSYEQYF. The CDR3, as DNA: TGTGCCAGCAGTGGACAGGAGAGCTCCTACGAGCAGTACTTC. V usage is TRBV27 and J usage is TRBJ2-7, with 7 positions matching TRBD1. CDR3 length: 14 amino acids. After removal of 5 bases from V and 0 bases from J, the junction contained 4 bases not matched to a gene. The germline V gene has CDR1 MNHEY and CDR2 SMNVEV (reference sequence).

The rearrangement joins TRBV6-5 to TRBJ2-7; TRBD2 might be the D (7 bases). Germline loops: CDR1 MNHEY, CDR2 SVGAGI. Trimming shortened V by 10 bases and J by 0 bases, and 19 bases separated the two germline ends. The CDR3 totals 15 residues. The CDR3 reads CATQRAGAASYEQYF. In DNA, the CDR3 is TGTGCCACCCAAAGGGCGGGGGCAGCCTCCTACGAGCAGTACTTC.

With regard to this clone: Other DNA sequences in this specimen translate into the identical CDR3. J is TRBJ2-7 and V is TRBV3-1 (or the pseudogene TRBV3-2); no clear D. In germline, CDR1 is LGHDT, CDR2 YNNKEL (reference sequence). V lost 1 base and J lost 6, with 7 bases in between. The CDR3 has 12 residues. This chain's CDR3 is CASSQGSVEQYF. The DNA for the CDR3 is TGTGCCAGCAGCCAAGGGTCGGTCGAGCAGTACTTC.

The genes are TRBV19 and TRBJ2-5; 9 bases match TRBD1. V was clipped by 8 bases and J by 4 bases; unmatched bases: 8. CDR1 is LNHDA, CDR2 SQIVND, per germline (reference sequence). The CDR3 runs 14 residues. The CDR3 here is CASHRDRDAETQYF. In nucleotides, the CDR3 is TGTGCCAGTCACCGGGACAGGGATGCAGAGACCCAGTACTTC.

The chain couples TRBV18 to TRBJ2-5; 7 positions agree with TRBD2. The CDR3 is made up of 14 amino acids. Germline-derived CDR1 and CDR2 are KGHSH and LQKENI. V was pared by 3 bases and J by 1 base, with 2 bases of the junction left unmatched. CDR3 DNA: TGTGCCAGCTCACCTGGCGGGAGCCAAGAGACCCAGTACTTC. Its translation is CASSPGGSQETQYF. Supplemented by reference TRBV18 and TRBJ2-5, the full variable domain reads NAGVMQNPRHLVRRRGQEARLRCSPMKGHSHVYWYRQLPEEGLKFMVYLQKENIIDESGMPKERFSAEFPKEGPSILRIQQVVRGDSAAYFCASSPGGSQETQYFGPGTRLLVL.

The rearrangement links TRBV5-1 to TRBJ1-1; possible D gene TRBD1, 5 bases. The germline V gene encodes CDR1 SGHRS and CDR2 YFSETQ. CDR3 length: 14 residues. V lost 2 bases to trimming and J lost 1 base, with 9 bases between them. The CDR3 coding sequence is TGCGCCAGCAGCTTAAGACAGTCGAACACTGAAGCTTTCTTT. As protein: CASSLRQSNTEAFF.

The genes are TRBV4-2 and TRBJ2-7; tentative D call: TRBD1 (5 bases). Germline values: CDR1 LGHNA, CDR2 YNFKEQ. The CDR3 runs 15 residues. Trimming left V 0 bases short and J 3 bases short, with 12 bases between. The CDR3 region has the DNA TGTGCCAGCAGCCAAGATCAGGGTCTGAACTACGAGCAGTACTTC. Protein: CASSQDQGLNYEQYF.

This sequence joins TRBV6-1 and TRBJ1-5; no reliable D call. The CDR3 covers 16 residues. Germline V gene sequence: CDR1 MNHNS, CDR2 SASEGT. Trimming shortened V by 4 bases and J by 3 bases, and 16 bases separated the two germline ends. The CDR3 DNA follows: TGTGCCAGCAGTGTCACAGTTCTTCGAGACAATCAGCCCCAGCATTTT. Encoded protein: CASSVTVLRDNQPQHF.

The chain recombines TRBV27 with TRBJ1-5; weak D call: TRBD1 (6 bases). V was clipped by 6 bases and J by 1 base, with 13 bases between them. The germline CDR1 and CDR2 sequences are MNHEY and SMNVEV (reference sequence). The CDR3 spans 15 residues. Here the CDR3 DNA reads TGTGCCAGCAGACAAACAGGGACCAGCAATCAGCCCCAGCATTTT. Its protein product is CASRQTGTSNQPQHF.

This clone was seen more than once but under ten times. The chain recombines TRBV28 with TRBJ2-7; TRBD1 matches 11 bases. This CDR3 is built from 15 residues. Trimming at V came to 6 bases and at J to 0 bases, leaving 4 bases not matched to a gene. Germline V gene data show CDR1 as MDHEN and CDR2 as SYDVKM. DNA for the CDR3: TGTGCCAGCAGAAAGGGACAGGGGGGCTCCTACGAGCAGTACTTC. Translated, it gives CASRKGQGGSYEQYF. The entire variable domain, with the rest obtained from reference TRBV28 and TRBJ2-7, is as follows: DVKVTQSSRYLVKRTGEKVFLECVQDMDHENMFWYRQDPGLGLRLIYFSYDVKMKEKGDIPEGYSVSREKKERFSLILESASTNQTSMYLCASRKGQGGSYEQYFGPGTRLTVT.

V usage is TRBV3-1 (or the pseudogene TRBV3-2) and J usage is TRBJ2-3; no firm D call. V lost 0 bases, J lost 0 bases, and 7 bases lay in between. The length of the CDR3 is 15 residues. Looked up from germline, CDR1 is LGHDT and CDR2 is YNNKEL (reference sequence). The CDR3 loop is CASSQDAESTDTQYF. CDR3 bases: TGTGCCAGCAGCCAAGATGCAGAAAGCACAGATACGCAGTATTTT.

This rearrangement joins TRBV6-1 to TRBJ2-1; D might be TRBD2 (6 bases). The germline CDR1 and CDR2 sequences are MNHNS and SASEGT. V lost 3 bases, J lost 3 bases, and 9 bases lay in between. This CDR3 spans 14 amino acids. The CDR3 sequence is CASSERGLYNEQFF. Here the CDR3 DNA reads TGTGCCAGCAGTGAGCGGGGACTCTACAATGAGCAGTTCTTC.